A single sample gave rise to the 28 T cell receptor beta chains below, sequenced in a study of blood T cell repertoires in COVID-19. Using immunoSEQ multiplex PCR, the repertoire was profiled, and TCRdb retains in-frame clones only, with some absent. The sample comprises under 250,000 clones, less than 90% of which are singletons, and approximately 1.4% rests with the top ten. The sequencing input was peripheral blood. The receptors stem from a woman between 35 and 50 years old who had recovered from COVID-19.

This clone appeared a few times. V gene TRBV7-2 combines with J gene TRBJ1-5; the D is unclear. In germline, CDR1 is SGHTA, CDR2 FQGNSA. There are 14 residues in the CDR3. V shed 2 bases and J shed 6 bases, with 11 bases lying between them. The CDR3: CASSLYRGGQPQHF. The CDR3 coding sequence is TGTGCCAGCAGCTTATACCGGGGAGGTCAGCCCCAGCATTTT.

The chain links TRBV11-2 to TRBJ1-2, with D possibly TRBD1 on 5 matching bases. Germline CDR1 reads SGHAT; CDR2 reads FQNNGV. Trimming took off 0 bases at V and 5 bases at J, with 16 bases between the two ends. The CDR3 totals 16 residues. This chain's CDR3 is CASSLDYGPPGYGYTF. CDR3 nucleotides: TGTGCCAGCAGCTTAGATTACGGGCCCCCAGGGTATGGCTACACCTTC. The variable domain in full, with the rest retrieved from reference TRBV11-2 and TRBJ1-2, is EAGVAQSPRYKIIEKRQSVAFWCNPISGHATLYWYQQILGQGPKLLIQFQNNGVVDDSQLPKDRFSAERLKGVDSTLKIQPAKLEDSAVYLCASSLDYGPPGYGYTFGSGTRLTVV.

This clone occurred once. The chain couples TRBV30 to TRBJ2-5; 7 positions agree with TRBD2. Trimming cost V 0 bases and J 7 bases; bases outside gene matches: 11. In germline, CDR1 is GTSNPN, CDR2 SVGIG (reference sequence). This CDR3 has 15 amino acids. The CDR3 DNA follows: TGTGCCTGGAGTGTAGGTAGCGGGCGGGCAGGGACCCAGTACTTC. Its protein product is CAWSVGSGRAGTQYF.

This chain joins TRBV10-3 and TRBJ1-4, with 7 bases fitting TRBD1. Trimming removed 10 bases from V and 5 bases from J; junction bases left unmatched: 10. Germline V CDR1 and CDR2: ENHRY, SYGVKD. The CDR3 consists of 14 residues. CDR3 nucleotide sequence: TGTGCCACCGCTATGGACAGGAAGAATGAAAAACTGTTTTTT. Protein product: CATAMDRKNEKLFF.

The chain employs TRBV19 and TRBJ2-4; 15 positions match TRBD2. Germline V gives CDR1 LNHDA, CDR2 SQIVND (reference sequence). This CDR3 is 20 amino acids long. The J segment lost 0 bases and the V segment lost 4 bases, leaving 10 bases of the junction unmatched. CDR3 region: CASSTGLAGGGVRAKNIQYF. The CDR3 coding sequence is TGTGCCAGTAGTACGGGACTAGCGGGGGGTGGAGTGAGAGCCAAAAACATTCAGTACTTC.

This clone appeared a few times. The J gene is TRBJ1-2, the V gene TRBV11-2; D gene ambiguous. The V gene's germline CDR1 is SGHAT and CDR2 FQNNGV. The CDR3 spans 13 residues. V gave up 2 bases and J gave up 4 bases, with 8 bases separating them. The CDR3, as DNA: TGTGCCAGCAGCTTATTGGGCGTCTATGGCTACACCTTC. It yields the protein CASSLLGVYGYTF.

The V and J genes are TRBV3-1 (or the pseudogene TRBV3-2) and TRBJ2-3; 12 bases fit TRBD2. CDR3 length equals 15 residues. Trimming removed 6 bases from V and 7 bases from J; junction bases left unmatched: 8. Germline assignment: CDR1 LGHDT and CDR2 YNNKEL (reference sequence). DNA of the CDR3: TGTGCCAGCAGACAGACTAGCGGGGGTGGGAATACGCAGTATTTT. Translated, it gives CASRQTSGGGNTQYF.

The chain has TRBV19 and TRBJ2-3; the match to TRBD1 covers 7 bases. The CDR3 has 14 amino acids. The ends lost 8 bases at V and 3 bases at J; junction bases unmatched: 8. Germline assignment: CDR1 LNHDA and CDR2 SQIVND (reference sequence). The CDR3 sequence is CASSRDSRTDTQYF. CDR3 DNA: TGTGCCAGTTCTAGGGACAGTAGGACAGATACGCAGTATTTT.

The rearrangement joins TRBV6-5 to TRBJ1-2; tentatively, D is TRBD1 (5 bases). Trimming took off 11 bases at V and 4 bases at J, with 11 bases between the two ends. This CDR3 contains 11 residues. CDR1 MNHEY and CDR2 SVGAGI come from the germline V gene. CDR3 nucleotide sequence: TGTGCCGGGGTAGACAGCTATGGCTACACCTTC. Translation: CAGVDSYGYTF.

The V gene is TRBV7-9, the J gene TRBJ1-5; D is ambiguous. V was cut by 5 bases and J by 9 bases, with 17 bases left in between. Per germline, CDR1 SEHNR and CDR2 FQNEAQ (reference sequence). This CDR3 has 14 residues. The CDR3 DNA reads as TGTGCCAGCAGCCAAGACCGGGGAATGGGGCCCCAGCATTTT. As protein: CASSQDRGMGPQHF.

This rearrangement joins TRBV6-1 to TRBJ1-5; 7 positions agree with TRBD1. V trimming: 1 base; J trimming: 0 bases; junction bases outside the gene matches: 9. This CDR3 comprises 18 residues. Per germline, CDR1 MNHNS and CDR2 SASEGT. The CDR3 DNA reads TGTGCCAGCAGTGAAGTAAGGGGGCAGAAATATAGCAATCAGCCCCAGCATTTT. Its translation: CASSEVRGQKYSNQPQHF.

The chain recombines TRBV18 with TRBJ1-3; D might be TRBD1 (5 bases). Trimming shortened V by 1 base and J by 0 bases, and 10 bases separated the two germline ends. Germline CDR1 is KGHSH and CDR2 is LQKENI. The CDR3 is 16 amino acids. The CDR3 DNA reads TGTGCCAGCTCACCACTCGACAGCGACTCTGGAAACACCATATATTTT. Translation: CASSPLDSDSGNTIYF.

The rearrangement links TRBV2 to TRBJ1-3; 9 positions agree with TRBD1. Germline CDR1 and CDR2: SNHLY and FYNNEI. The V and J ends lost 8 bases and 3 bases, in that order; junction bases with no gene match: 2. The length of the CDR3 is 13 residues. CDR3 in amino acids: CASGTGIGNTIYF. The CDR3 nucleotides read TGTGCCAGCGGGACAGGGATTGGAAACACCATATATTTT.

Written as DNA, the CDR3 is TGTGCCAGCAGCCACGGTCGGCAGGGACTTTCACCCCTCCACTTT. Translating it yields CASSHGRQGLSPLHF. The chain has TRBV3-1 (or the pseudogene TRBV3-2) and TRBJ1-6; tentatively, D is TRBD1 (5 bases). The germline CDR1 and CDR2 sequences are LGHDT and YNNKEL (reference sequence). This CDR3 comprises 15 residues. The V end lost 3 bases, the J end lost 9 bases, and 15 bases lay between the germline ends.

The CDR3 protein is CAINARVGNSPLHF. In DNA form, the CDR3 reads TGTGCCATCAACGCCAGGGTAGGAAATTCACCCCTCCACTTT. The chain recombines TRBV10-3 with TRBJ1-6; weak D call: TRBD1 (5 bases). The CDR3 is 14 amino acids. Trimming left V 7 bases short and J 7 bases short, with 14 bases between. Germline CDR1 is ENHRY and CDR2 is SYGVKD.

This clone was found a few times. J is TRBJ1-2 and V is TRBV9, with D unclear. V was clipped by 4 bases and J by 4 bases, with 5 bases between them. The CDR3 runs 11 residues. Germline V gene lookup returns CDR1 SGDLS and CDR2 YYNGEE. The CDR3: CASSPLYGYTF. The CDR3 bases are TGTGCCAGCAGCCCCCTCTATGGCTACACCTTC.

V usage is TRBV3-1 (or the pseudogene TRBV3-2) and J usage is TRBJ2-3, with 14 bases lining up with TRBD2. Germline trimming cut 5 bases from V and 5 bases from J; bases unmatched to any gene: 6. The length of the CDR3 is 16 residues. Germline assignment: CDR1 LGHDT and CDR2 YNNKEL (reference sequence). The CDR3, as DNA: TGTGCCAGCAGCGACACCGGGACTAGCGGGGGAGATACGCAGTATTTT. Its protein product is CASSDTGTSGGDTQYF.

The rearrangement links TRBV5-1 to TRBJ2-5; a weak D match, TRBD2 (6 bases). The ends were cut back, 0 bases at V and 3 bases at J, with 9 bases in the middle. Germline-derived CDR1 and CDR2 are SGHRS and YFSETQ. The CDR3 totals 14 residues. In DNA, the CDR3 is TGCGCCAGCAGCTTGGAAGTAGCGGAAGAGACCCAGTACTTC. Protein: CASSLEVAEETQYF.

The J gene is TRBJ2-5, the V gene TRBV15; maybe TRBD2 (5 bases). Trimming stripped 1 base from V and 5 bases from J, with 14 bases between. CDR3 size: 15 residues. CDR1 is LNHNV and CDR2 is YYDKDF in the germline V gene (reference sequence). This CDR3 reads CATSRGRDVWETQYF. The CDR3 DNA reads as TGTGCCACCAGCAGAGGCCGGGATGTTTGGGAGACCCAGTACTTC. Using reference TRBV15 and TRBJ2-5 for the parts outside the CDR3, the full variable domain is DAMVIQNPRYQVTQFGKPVTLSCSQTLNHNVMYWYQQKSSQAPKLLFHYYDKDFNNEADTPDNFQSRRPNTSFCFLDIRSPGLGDTAMYLCATSRGRDVWETQYFGPGTRLLVL.

J is TRBJ2-2 and V is TRBV27; a possible D gene is TRBD1 (5 bases). This CDR3 has 15 amino acids. Germline loops: CDR1 MNHEY, CDR2 SMNVEV (reference sequence). V lost 4 bases to trimming and J lost 5 bases, with 14 bases between them. The DNA for the CDR3 is TGTGCCAGCAGTTCGCCAGGGCTGGGTACCGGGGAGCTGTTTTTT. Translated: CASSSPGLGTGELFF.

This rearrangement joins TRBV10-2 to TRBJ2-5, with 15 bases matching TRBD2. Looked up from germline, CDR1 is WSHSY and CDR2 is SAAADI. The V gene end was trimmed by 10 bases and the J gene end by 5 bases; junction bases not matched to a gene: 5. The CDR3 covers 14 residues. Written as DNA, the CDR3 is TGCGCCACCGGGACTAGCGGGGGGTGGGAGACCCAGTACTTC. Encoded protein: CATGTSGGWETQYF.

The CDR3: CASGAGTQYF. The CDR3 DNA reads as TGTGCCAGCGGTGCAGGTACGCAGTATTTT. The J gene is TRBJ2-3, the V gene TRBV27; no firm D call. V shed 8 bases and J shed 8 bases, with 8 bases lying between them. This CDR3 has 10 amino acids. Germline-derived CDR1 and CDR2 are MNHEY and SMNVEV (reference sequence).

The chain has TRBV2 and TRBJ1-1; possible D gene TRBD1, 6 bases. Germline V lookup: CDR1 SNHLY, CDR2 FYNNEI. The CDR3 loop spans 14 amino acids. Trimming removed 11 bases at V and 5 bases at J, with 21 bases between. The CDR3 is CAGQFFRSGTEAFF. The CDR3, as DNA: TGTGCCGGACAGTTTTTTAGGAGTGGGACTGAAGCTTTCTTT.

V usage is TRBV5-4 and J usage is TRBJ1-2; the D is unclear. Germline values: CDR1 SGHNT, CDR2 YYREEE (reference sequence). The V gene lost 0 bases and the J gene lost 4 bases, with 10 bases spanning the gap. The CDR3 length is 14 residues. Here the CDR3 DNA reads TGTGCCAGCAGCTTGGCGGCGGGCATCTATGGCTACACCTTC. Its protein product is CASSLAAGIYGYTF.

V and J are TRBV20-1 and TRBJ2-7; 10 nucleotides match TRBD2. The CDR3 is 14 residues long. Germline trimming cut 3 bases from V and 6 bases from J; bases unmatched to any gene: 8. The germline gives CDR1 DFQATT, CDR2 SNEGSKA (reference sequence). The chain's CDR3 is CSASNLAGVGEQYF. The CDR3 DNA reads as TGCAGTGCTAGTAACCTAGCGGGGGTTGGCGAGCAGTACTTC.

This clone showed up just once. The chain recombines TRBV24-1 with TRBJ2-3; tentatively, D is TRBD1 (6 bases). The CDR3 sequence is 14 residues long. Germline values: CDR1 KGHDR, CDR2 SFDVKD. Trimming stripped 6 bases from V and 0 bases from J, with 9 bases between. Here the CDR3 reads CATSRTASTDTQYF. In DNA, the CDR3 is TGTGCCACCAGTAGGACAGCTAGCACAGATACGCAGTATTTT.

V gene TRBV5-1 combines with J gene TRBJ2-2; 11 bases match TRBD2. The germline V gene has CDR1 SGHRS and CDR2 YFSETQ. There are 18 residues in the CDR3. The V segment lost 0 bases and the J segment 2 bases; nucleotides outside the gene matches: 6. CDR3 sequence (DNA): TGCGCCAGCAGCTTGGTGCCTAGCGGGGGGTCCAACACCGGGGAGCTGTTTTTT. This sequence encodes CASSLVPSGGSNTGELFF.

Worth noting for this clone: At one end, the junction sequence differs from germline, possibly due to a read error. This sequence joins TRBV3-1 (or the pseudogene TRBV3-2) and TRBJ2-5; the D gene is possibly TRBD1 (7 bases). CDR1 and CDR2 from the germline V gene are LGHDT and YNNKEL (reference sequence). There are 17 residues in the CDR3. The CDR3 here is CASSQDMYPGGQGTQYF. DNA of the CDR3: TGTGCCAGCAGCCAGGACATGTACCCAGGGGGGCAAGGGACCCAGTACTTC.